These T cell receptor beta chains were read from a single sample in a study of cytomegalovirus exposure and HLA in healthy donors. Produced via immunoSEQ multiplex PCR; TCRdb's table is partial and in-frame only. The listing contains approximately 120,000 clones. Sequenced sample: PBMCs. The receptor set was obtained from a man aged 30 to 45 in good health and CMV-seronegative. Each CDR3 is given with its conserved first and last residue. Each record gives: V gene, D gene, J gene, CDR3 DNA, CDR3 protein. D genes are given only for firm matches.

>TRBV6-4|NA|TRBJ2-5
TGTGCCAGCAGTGAAGTCCGGGGGGAGACCCAGTACTTC
CASSEVRGETQYF
>TRBV7-2|NA|TRBJ2-2
TGTGCCAGCAGCTGGGGGACACCCACCGGGGAGCTGTTTTTT
CASSWGTPTGELFF
>TRBV5-1|NA|TRBJ1-2
TGCGCCAGCAGTCAGGGATCCTGGGGCTATGGCTACACCTTC
CASSQGSWGYGYTF
>TRBV6-1|NA|TRBJ1-5
TGTGCCAGCACCATGACAGTACCACAGCCCCAGCATTTT
CASTMTVPQPQHF
>TRBV5-1|NA|TRBJ2-1
TGCGCCAGCAGCCTGCTCGGTTCTGACTCCTACAATGAGCAGTTCTTC
CASSLLGSDSYNEQFF
>TRBV5-6|TRBD1|TRBJ1-4
TGTGCCAGCAGCTGGGGGACAGGACATAATGAAAAACTGTTTTTT
CASSWGTGHNEKLFF
>TRBV6-5|TRBD1|TRBJ1-1
TGTGCCAGCAGTATAACGGGACAGCTAAACACTGAAGCTTTCTTT
CASSITGQLNTEAFF
>TRBV2|TRBD1|TRBJ1-1
TGTGCCAGCAGCGAAGACAGGGCGAACACTGAAGCTTTCTTT
CASSEDRANTEAFF
>TRBV5-1|NA|TRBJ2-5
TGCGCCAGCAGCCCCCAATCCCGGACAGCGCAAGAGACCCAGTACTTC
CASSPQSRTAQETQYF
>TRBV29-1|TRBD1|TRBJ2-1
TGCAGCGTTGAAGAAATAGGACAGGGTACCTACAATGAGCAGTTCTTC
CSVEEIGQGTYNEQFF
>TRBV10-1|TRBD1|TRBJ1-1
TGCGCCAGCAGGCTTCCGGGACAGACATTGAAAGCTTTCTTT
CASRLPGQTLKAFF
>TRBV10-3|TRBD1|TRBJ1-1
TGTGCCATCAGCGACGGGAGGGGGCGGGTTGAAGCTTTCTTT
CAISDGRGRVEAFF
>TRBV7-9|TRBD2|TRBJ2-5
TGTGCCAGCAGCTTAGAGGCGGGAGGCGAGACCCAGTACTTC
CASSLEAGGETQYF
>TRBV7-2|NA|TRBJ1-2
TGTGCCAGCAGCCGGCCGGAGGCGCGTAACTATGGCTACACCTTC
CASSRPEARNYGYTF
>TRBV9|NA|TRBJ1-6
TGTGCCAGCAGCTTAAGACAGAGTAGCTCCTATAATTCACCCCTCCACTTT
CASSLRQSSSYNSPLHF
>TRBV6-5|TRBD2|TRBJ2-5
TGTGCCAGCAGTGGCCGGGGGGAAGCGGAAGAGACCCAGTACTTC
CASSGRGEAEETQYF
>TRBV6-5|TRBD1|TRBJ2-2
TGTGCCAGCGGGGGACAGGGGACCCCGTCCGGGGAGCTGTTTTTT
CASGGQGTPSGELFF
>TRBV27|TRBD1|TRBJ1-2
TGTGCCAGCAGTCTGACAGGGTTGGGTGGCTACACCTTC
CASSLTGLGGYTF
>TRBV7-3|TRBD1|TRBJ1-1
TGTGCCAGCAGCTTCGGACAGGGATTGAACACTGAAGCTTTCTTT
CASSFGQGLNTEAFF
>TRBV28|TRBD1|TRBJ1-4
TGTGCCAGCAGTCTCACAGGGGGCATCAATGAAAAACTGTTTTTT
CASSLTGGINEKLFF
>TRBV7-2|TRBD2|TRBJ2-7
TGTGCCAGCAGCTTATCCTTCGGGGGGGGTGGAGTCTACGAGCAGTACTTC
CASSLSFGGGGVYEQYF
>TRBV5-4|NA|TRBJ2-5
TGTGCCAGCAGCTTGGATATCAGGGGAGAGACCCAGTACTTC
CASSLDIRGETQYF
>TRBV7-9|NA|TRBJ2-7
TGTGCCAGCAGCTTAAACAGAGCCTACGAGCAGTACTTC
CASSLNRAYEQYF
>TRBV10-3|NA|TRBJ1-3
TGTGCCATCAGTGGTGGGCAGGGGAGCTCTGGAAACACCATATATTTT
CAISGGQGSSGNTIYF
>TRBV4-1|TRBD2|TRBJ2-1
TGCGCCAGCAGCCCCCTCGGGACTAGCGGGAGAAATGAGCAGTTCTTC
CASSPLGTSGRNEQFF